This passage covers 2 T cell receptor beta chains from one sample sequenced in a study of T cell responses to AZD1222 COVID-19 vaccine. The protocol was immunoSEQ multiplex PCR, while the TCRdb copy is restricted to in-frame clones and leaves out a portion. This sample has some 140,000 clones, with about 90% found just once. Source: peripheral blood, taken on day 0 of AZD1222 vaccination. Receptors originate from an adult in good health.

This clone was seen just once. This CDR3 is CASSGTGIPPYEQYF. The CDR3 nucleotides are TGTGCCAGCAGCGGTACAGGGATCCCACCCTACGAGCAGTACTTC. The genes are TRBV5-4 and TRBJ2-7, with D possibly TRBD1 on 6 matching bases. The CDR3 is made up of 15 amino acids. Deletions cut 4 bases from V and 2 bases from J, with 16 bases between. The germline gives CDR1 SGHNT, CDR2 YYREEE (reference sequence).

The rearrangement uses TRBV5-1 and TRBJ2-3; D is unclear. Trimming removed 4 bases at V and 4 bases at J, with 10 bases between. From germline, CDR1 is SGHRS and CDR2 YFSETQ. CDR3 length: 13 residues. CDR3 sequence: CASSAPRADTQYF. The CDR3 DNA reads TGCGCCAGCAGCGCGCCTAGGGCAGATACGCAGTATTTT.